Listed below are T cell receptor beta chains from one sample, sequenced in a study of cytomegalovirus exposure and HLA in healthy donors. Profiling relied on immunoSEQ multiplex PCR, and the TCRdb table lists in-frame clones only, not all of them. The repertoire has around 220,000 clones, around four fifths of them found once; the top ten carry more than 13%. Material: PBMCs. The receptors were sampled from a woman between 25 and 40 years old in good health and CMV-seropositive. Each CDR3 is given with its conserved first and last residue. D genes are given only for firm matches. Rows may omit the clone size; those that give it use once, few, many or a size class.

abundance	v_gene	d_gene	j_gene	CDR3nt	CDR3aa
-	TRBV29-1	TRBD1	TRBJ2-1	TGCAGCGTCCACAGGGGGCTCGACAATGAGCAGTTCTTC	CSVHRGLDNEQFF
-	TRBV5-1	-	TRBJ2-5	TGCGCCAGCAGCTTGACTAGCATGGGAGAGACCCAGTACTTC	CASSLTSMGETQYF
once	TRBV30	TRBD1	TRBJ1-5	TGTGCCTGGAGTGTCGCAGGGGGCCAGCCCCAGCATTTT	CAWSVAGGQPQHF
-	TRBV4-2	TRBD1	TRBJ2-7	TGTGCCAGCAGCCCTAACCCGGGACAGCAGAGCTCCTACGAGCAGTACTTC	CASSPNPGQQSSYEQYF
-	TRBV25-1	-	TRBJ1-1	TGTGCCAGCAGTGGATGGACAGTGAACACTGAAGCTTTCTTT	CASSGWTVNTEAFF
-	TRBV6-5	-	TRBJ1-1	TGTGCCAGCAGCAAACAGGGAGGTGCTGAAGCTTTCTTT	CASSKQGGAEAFF
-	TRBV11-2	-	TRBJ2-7	TGTGCCAGCAGCCCGACCGGCTCCTACGAGCAGTACTTC	CASSPTGSYEQYF
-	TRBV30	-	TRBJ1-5	TGTGCCTGGAGTGTAGGGTGGAGGGGCAATCAGCCCCAGCATTTT	CAWSVGWRGNQPQHF
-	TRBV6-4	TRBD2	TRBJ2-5	TGTGCCAGCAGTCGGACTAGCGGCACCCAAGAGACCCAGTACTTC	CASSRTSGTQETQYF
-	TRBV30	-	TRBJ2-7	TGTGCCTGGAGTGTACCGCCCCTCGGCAGGGGACCCTACGAGCAGTACTTC	CAWSVPPLGRGPYEQYF
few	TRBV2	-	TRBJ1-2	TGTGCCAGCAGTGAAGCTCGGGGGTTCTATGGCTACACCTTC	CASSEARGFYGYTF
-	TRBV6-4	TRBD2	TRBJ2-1	TGTGCCAGCAGTGAGCTAGCGGGAGGGCAAAATGAGCAGTTCTTC	CASSELAGGQNEQFF
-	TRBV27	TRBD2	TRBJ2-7	TGTGCCAGCAGTTCCCAGGCGCTAGCGGGAGGTCTCTACGAGCAGTACTTC	CASSSQALAGGLYEQYF
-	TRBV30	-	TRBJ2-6	TGTGCCTGGAGTTTAGGGGTTGGGGCCAACGTCCTGACTTTC	CAWSLGVGANVLTF
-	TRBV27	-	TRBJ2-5	TGTGCCAGCAGTTTAGGAGGGGCGAAGACCCAGTACTTC	CASSLGGAKTQYF
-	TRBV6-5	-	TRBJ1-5	TGTGCCAGCAGTCGAGTCTCCTCTGGCAATCAGCCCCAGCATTTT	CASSRVSSGNQPQHF
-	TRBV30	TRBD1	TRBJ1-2	TGTGCCTGGAGCCCTACCTACAGGGGGAATGGCTACACCTTC	CAWSPTYRGNGYTF
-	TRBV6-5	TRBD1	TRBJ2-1	TGTGCCAGCAGGTCCGACAGGGGTGGTGAGCAGTTCTTC	CASRSDRGGEQFF
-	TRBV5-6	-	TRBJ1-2	TGTGCCAGCAGCTTGGAGGGGAGTAGGTTAGCCTATGGCTACACCTTC	CASSLEGSRLAYGYTF
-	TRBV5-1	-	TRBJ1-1	TGCGCCAGCAGCTTGTCAGGGGACACTGAAGCTTTCTTT	CASSLSGDTEAFF
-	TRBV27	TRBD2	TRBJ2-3	TGTGCCAGCAGCCGCGGACTAGCGGGAGTTGGGGATACGCAGTATTTT	CASSRGLAGVGDTQYF
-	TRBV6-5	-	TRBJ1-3	TGTGCCAGCAGTCAGGGAAACACCATATATTTT	CASSQGNTIYF
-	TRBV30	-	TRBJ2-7	TGTGCCTGGAGTTTGAGCGGCTACGAGCAGTACTTC	CAWSLSGYEQYF
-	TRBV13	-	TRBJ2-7	TGTGCCAGCAGCTGGGGGACATTCGTTTCGGGCGAGCAGTACTTC	CASSWGTFVSGEQYF
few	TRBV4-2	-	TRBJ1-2	TGTGCCAGCAGCCAAGCAGGGAACTATGGCTACACCTTC	CASSQAGNYGYTF
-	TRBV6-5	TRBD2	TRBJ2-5	TGTGCCAGCAGTTACTCTGCTAGCGGGACACAAGAGACCCAGTACTTC	CASSYSASGTQETQYF
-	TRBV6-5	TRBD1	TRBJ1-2	TGTGCCAGCAAGGGACAGGGGGCGGATGGCTACACCTTC	CASKGQGADGYTF
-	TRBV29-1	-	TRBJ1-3	TGCAGCGTTGAGGGCAGAGGAAACACCATATATTTT	CSVEGRGNTIYF
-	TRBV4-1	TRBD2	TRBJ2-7	TGCGCCAGCAGCCGAGGACTAGCGGGAGATTCTACCTACGAGCAGTACTTC	CASSRGLAGDSTYEQYF
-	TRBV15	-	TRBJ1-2	TGTGCCACCAGCAGAGATCGGTCGGGTTATGCATTGTATGGCTACACCTTC	CATSRDRSGYALYGYTF
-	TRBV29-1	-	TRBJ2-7	TGCAGCGTTGAAGGGAACAAGGGCCGCTACGAGCAGTACTTC	CSVEGNKGRYEQYF
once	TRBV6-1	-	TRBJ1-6	TGTGCCAGCAGCCAGGACAGCCCTAATTCACCCCTCCACTTT	CASSQDSPNSPLHF
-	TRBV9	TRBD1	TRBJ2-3	TGTGCCAGCAGCCTCCGGACAGGCCTCGGCACAGATACGCAGTATTTT	CASSLRTGLGTDTQYF
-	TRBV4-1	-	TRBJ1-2	TGCGCCAGCAGCCAAGAGGGCAGACCTAACTATGGCTACACCTTC	CASSQEGRPNYGYTF
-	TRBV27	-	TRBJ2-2	TGTGCCAGCAGGACTTCCGCCGGGGAGCTGTTTTTT	CASRTSAGELFF
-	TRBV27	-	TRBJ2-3	TGTGCCAGCAGTATACAGGTCAGCACAGATACGCAGTATTTT	CASSIQVSTDTQYF
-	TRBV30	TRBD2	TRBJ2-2	TGTGCCTGGAGGGATCCAACTAGCGGGAGATTCTTCGGGGAGCTGTTTTTT	CAWRDPTSGRFFGELFF
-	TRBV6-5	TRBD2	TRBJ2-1	TGTGCCAGCAGCCGCGGACTAGCGGGAGCTAGGGAGCAGTTCTTC	CASSRGLAGAREQFF
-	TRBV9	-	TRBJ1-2	TGTGCCAGCCACGGGGGGGTCTATGGCTACACCTTC	CASHGGVYGYTF
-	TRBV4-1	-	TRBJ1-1	TGCGCCAGCAGCCAAGTTCAAGGGATGGACACTGAAGCTTTCTTT	CASSQVQGMDTEAFF
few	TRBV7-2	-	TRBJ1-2	TGTGCCAGCAGCTTGTTAGGTGGCTACACCTTC	CASSLLGGYTF
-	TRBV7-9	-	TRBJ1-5	TGTGCCAGCAGCTTTACGGCAGCCGATCAGCCCCAGCATTTT	CASSFTAADQPQHF
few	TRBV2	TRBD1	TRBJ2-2	TGTGCCAGCAGGGTGGACAGGGCGGTCACCGGGGAGCTGTTTTTT	CASRVDRAVTGELFF
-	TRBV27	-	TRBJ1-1	TGTGCCAGCACCGCAGACAGGACAGAAACTGAAGCTTTCTTT	CASTADRTETEAFF
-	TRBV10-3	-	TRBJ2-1	TGTGCCATCAGTGCACTAGCTCCGCCTGAGCAGTTCTTC	CAISALAPPEQFF
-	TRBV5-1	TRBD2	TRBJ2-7	TGCGCCAGCAGCTTGGGACTAGCGGGAGCTAAGAGTAAGTACGAGCAGTACTTC	CASSLGLAGAKSKYEQYF
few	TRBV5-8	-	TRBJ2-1	TGTGCCAGCAGCTTGGGTAGCGGATCCTACAATGAGCAGTTCTTC	CASSLGSGSYNEQFF
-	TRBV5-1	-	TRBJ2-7	TGCGCCAGCAGCAGAGGCTACGAGCAGTACTTC	CASSRGYEQYF
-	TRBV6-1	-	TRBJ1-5	TGTGCCAGCAGTGAATTTTTGGGTAATCAGCCCCAGCATTTT	CASSEFLGNQPQHF
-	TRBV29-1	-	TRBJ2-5	TGCAGCGTTGATCCGGGATTCCAAGAGACCCAGTACTTC	CSVDPGFQETQYF
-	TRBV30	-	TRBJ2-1	TGTGCCTGGAGGGGAGCAGGGGGGCTGGAGCAGTTCTTC	CAWRGAGGLEQFF
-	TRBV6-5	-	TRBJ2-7	TGTGCCAGCAGTTACTCGAGAGATTCCTGGCACGAGCAGTACTTC	CASSYSRDSWHEQYF
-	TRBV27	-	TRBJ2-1	TGTGCCAGCAGTTTGTGGGACGCCAGCTCCTACAATGAGCAGTTCTTC	CASSLWDASSYNEQFF